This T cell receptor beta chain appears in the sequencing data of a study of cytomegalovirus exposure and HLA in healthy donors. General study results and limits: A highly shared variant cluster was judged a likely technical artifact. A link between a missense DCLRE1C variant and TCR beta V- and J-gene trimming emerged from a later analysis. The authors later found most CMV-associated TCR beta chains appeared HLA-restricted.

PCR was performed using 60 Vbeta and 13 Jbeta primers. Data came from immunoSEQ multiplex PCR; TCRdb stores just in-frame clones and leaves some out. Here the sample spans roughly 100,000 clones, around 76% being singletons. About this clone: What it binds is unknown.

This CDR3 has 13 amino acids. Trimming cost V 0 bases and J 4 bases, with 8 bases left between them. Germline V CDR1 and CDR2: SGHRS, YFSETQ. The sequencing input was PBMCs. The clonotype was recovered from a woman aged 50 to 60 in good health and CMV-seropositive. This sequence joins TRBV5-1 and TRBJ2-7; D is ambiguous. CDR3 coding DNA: TGCGCCAGCAGCTTGGCAGACGGGTACGAGCAGTACTTC. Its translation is CASSLADGYEQYF.